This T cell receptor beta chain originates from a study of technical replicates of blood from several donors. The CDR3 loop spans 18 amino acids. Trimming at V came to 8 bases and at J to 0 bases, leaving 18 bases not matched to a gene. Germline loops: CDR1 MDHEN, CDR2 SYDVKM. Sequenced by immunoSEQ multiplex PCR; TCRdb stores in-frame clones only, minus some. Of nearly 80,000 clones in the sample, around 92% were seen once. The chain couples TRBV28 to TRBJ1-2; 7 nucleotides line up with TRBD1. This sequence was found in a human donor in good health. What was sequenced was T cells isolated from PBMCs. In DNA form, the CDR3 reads TGTGCCAGCTCCCCTCTTGGGACAGCTCTTTCCCCTAACTATGGCTACACCTTC. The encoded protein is CASSPLGTALSPNYGYTF.